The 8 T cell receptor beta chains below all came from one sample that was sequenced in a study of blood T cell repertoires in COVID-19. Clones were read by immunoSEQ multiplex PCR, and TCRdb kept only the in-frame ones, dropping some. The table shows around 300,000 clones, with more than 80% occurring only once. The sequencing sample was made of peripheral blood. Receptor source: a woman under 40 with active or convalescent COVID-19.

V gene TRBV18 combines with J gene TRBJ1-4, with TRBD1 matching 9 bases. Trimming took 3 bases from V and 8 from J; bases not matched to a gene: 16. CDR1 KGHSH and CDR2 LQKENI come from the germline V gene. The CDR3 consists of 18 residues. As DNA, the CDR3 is TGTGCCAGCTCACCGGACCCCGGGACAGGGAAGAGTGGGGAAAAACTGTTTTTT. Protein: CASSPDPGTGKSGEKLFF.

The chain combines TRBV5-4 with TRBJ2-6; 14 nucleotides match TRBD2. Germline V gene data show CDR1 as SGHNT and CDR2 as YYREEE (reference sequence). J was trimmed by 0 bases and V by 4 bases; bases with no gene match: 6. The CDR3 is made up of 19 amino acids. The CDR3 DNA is TGTGCCAGCAGCCGGGGACTAGCGGGGGTAATCTCTGGGGCCAACGTCCTGACTTTC. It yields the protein CASSRGLAGVISGANVLTF.

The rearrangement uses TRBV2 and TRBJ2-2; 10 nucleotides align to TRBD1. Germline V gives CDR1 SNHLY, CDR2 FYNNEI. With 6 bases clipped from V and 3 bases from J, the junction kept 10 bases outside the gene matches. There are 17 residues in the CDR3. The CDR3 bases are TGTGCCAGCAGCCTCGAAAGACAGGGGGCCTACACCGGGGAGCTGTTTTTT. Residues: CASSLERQGAYTGELFF.

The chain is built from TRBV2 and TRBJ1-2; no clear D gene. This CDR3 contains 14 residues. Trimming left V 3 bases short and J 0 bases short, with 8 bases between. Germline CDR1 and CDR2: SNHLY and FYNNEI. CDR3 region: CASSDEIANYGYTF. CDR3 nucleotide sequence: TGTGCCAGCAGTGACGAGATAGCTAACTATGGCTACACCTTC.

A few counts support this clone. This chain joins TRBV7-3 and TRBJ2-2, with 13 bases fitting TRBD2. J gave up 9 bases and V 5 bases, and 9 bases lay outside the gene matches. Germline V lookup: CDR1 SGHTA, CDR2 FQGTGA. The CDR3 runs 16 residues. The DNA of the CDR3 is TGTGCCAGCAGCCCCACTAGCGGGGGGGCTACGAGGGAGCTGTTTTTT. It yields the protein CASSPTSGGATRELFF.

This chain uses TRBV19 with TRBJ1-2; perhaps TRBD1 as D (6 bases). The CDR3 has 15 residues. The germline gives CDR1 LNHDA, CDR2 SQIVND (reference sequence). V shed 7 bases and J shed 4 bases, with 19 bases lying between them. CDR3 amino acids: CASTIDRSLGYGYTF. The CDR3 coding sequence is TGTGCCAGTACCATCGACAGGTCCCTCGGCTATGGCTACACCTTC.

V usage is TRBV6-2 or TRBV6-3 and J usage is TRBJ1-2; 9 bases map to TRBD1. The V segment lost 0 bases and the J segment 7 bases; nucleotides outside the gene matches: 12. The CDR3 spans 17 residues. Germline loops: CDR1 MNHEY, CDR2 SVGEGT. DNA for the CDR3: TGTGCCAGCAGTTACTCCCCGGGACAGGGATTGTCGGGTGGCTACACCTTC. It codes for CASSYSPGQGLSGGYTF.

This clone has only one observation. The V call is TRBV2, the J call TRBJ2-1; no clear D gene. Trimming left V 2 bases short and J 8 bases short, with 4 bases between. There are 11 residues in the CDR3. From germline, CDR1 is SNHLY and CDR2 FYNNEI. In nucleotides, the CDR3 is TGTGCCAGCAGTGAAAGCTATGAGCAGTTCTTC. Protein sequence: CASSESYEQFF. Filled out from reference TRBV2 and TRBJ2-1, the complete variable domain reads EPEVTQTPSHQVTQMGQEVILRCVPISNHLYFYWYRQILGQKVEFLVSFYNNEISEKSEIFDDQFSVERPDGSNFTLKIRSTKLEDSAMYFCASSESYEQFFGPGTRLTVL.